This T cell receptor (beta chain) was found in a study of blood T cell repertoires in COVID-19. Study information: The samples span acute and convalescent COVID-19 from the United States, Italy and Spain.

In the study's own analysis: Cell counts per sample came from amplifying reference gene primers. TCRdb's copy holds only in-frame clones and misses some; the assay was immunoSEQ multiplex PCR. That table gives V, J and clone size, and the DNA gave D and trimming. The table shows about 280,000 clones, with over 75% occurring only once. The J segment lost 10 bases and the V segment lost 3 bases, leaving 6 bases of the junction unmatched. The germline V gene has CDR1 KGHDR and CDR2 SFDVKD. CDR3 length equals 13 residues. The genes are TRBV24-1 and TRBJ1-1; the match to TRBD1 covers 8 bases. The sequenced sample was peripheral blood. The source of this sequence is a man aged 45-65 years with active or convalescent COVID-19. CDR3 nucleotide sequence: TGTGCCACCAGTGATACCCGACAGGGGAGAGCTTTCTTT. This sequence encodes CATSDTRQGRAFF.